These 11 T cell receptor beta chains were all obtained from the same sample, sequenced in a study of beta chain features in type 1 diabetes. Expressed TCRB transcripts were sequenced because the entire RNA isolate underwent reverse transcription. The assay was immunoSEQ multiplex PCR, and TCRdb's table has in-frame clones only and misses some. The sample contains about 150,000 clones, under 9.5% of which appear only once. The sequenced material came from central memory CD4+ T cells from blood. These receptors came from a man younger than 35 in good health.

V usage is TRBV5-1 and J usage is TRBJ1-5; perhaps TRBD1 as D (6 bases). Per germline, CDR1 SGHRS and CDR2 YFSETQ. Trimming took off 0 bases at V and 9 bases at J, with 10 bases between the two ends. The length of the CDR3 is 13 residues. Here the CDR3 reads CASSLEDSTPQHF. The CDR3 DNA reads as TGCGCCAGCAGCTTGGAGGACAGCACGCCCCAGCATTTT.

The chain is built from TRBV28 and TRBJ1-1; D remains ambiguous. Germline CDR1 and CDR2: MDHEN and SYDVKM. Trimming cost V 5 bases and J 0 bases, with 13 bases left between them. The CDR3 is 15 residues long. The CDR3 here is CASSPRGGMNTEAFF. CDR3 in DNA: TGTGCCAGCAGTCCCCGGGGAGGAATGAACACTGAAGCTTTCTTT. The full variable domain, rest sourced from reference TRBV28 and TRBJ1-1, is DVKVTQSSRYLVKRTGEKVFLECVQDMDHENMFWYRQDPGLGLRLIYFSYDVKMKEKGDIPEGYSVSREKKERFSLILESASTNQTSMYLCASSPRGGMNTEAFFGQGTRLTVV.

V is TRBV7-5 and J is TRBJ1-2. TRBV7-5 is a recognized pseudogene. The length of the CDR3 is 13 residues. The DNA of the CDR3 is TGTGCCAGCAGCTTCCGACGGGGCTATGGCTACACCTTC. It yields the protein CASSFRRGYGYTF.

This clone was seen a few times. The rearrangement uses TRBV5-4 and TRBJ1-5; 8 positions agree with TRBD1. The J segment lost 7 bases and the V segment lost 4 bases, leaving 10 bases of the junction unmatched. CDR1 and CDR2 from the germline V gene are SGHNT and YYREEE (reference sequence). The CDR3 has 15 residues. CDR3 sequence (DNA): TGTGCCAGCAGCAAAGATACAGGGGGTAACCAGCCCCAGCATTTT. This translates into CASSKDTGGNQPQHF.

The V call is TRBV5-4, the J call TRBJ2-1; possibly TRBD1 for D (5 bases). Looked up from germline, CDR1 is SGHNT and CDR2 is YYREEE (reference sequence). V was shortened by 4 bases and J by 7 bases, with 12 bases between the two germline ends. This CDR3 is 13 amino acids long. DNA of the CDR3: TGTGCCAGCAGCGTCGACAGCCCAAATGAGCAGTTCTTC. Amino acid sequence: CASSVDSPNEQFF.

The chain is built from TRBV5-1 and TRBJ2-1; TRBD2 matches 14 bases. With V trimmed by 2 bases and J by 15 bases, 4 bases remained unmatched. There are 13 residues in the CDR3. CDR1 is SGHRS and CDR2 is YFSETQ in the germline V gene. CDR3 DNA: TGCGCCAGCAGCTTTGGGACTAGCGGGAGTCCGTTCTTC. The encoded protein is CASSFGTSGSPFF.

The rearrangement joins TRBV5-1 to TRBJ2-5; tentatively, D is TRBD2 (5 bases). The CDR3 loop spans 14 amino acids. With 0 bases removed from V and 5 bases from J, the gap between germline ends came to 11 bases. CDR1 SGHRS and CDR2 YFSETQ come from the germline V gene. CDR3 amino acids: CASSLGGGSETQYF. The CDR3, as DNA: TGCGCCAGCAGCTTGGGAGGCGGGTCGGAGACCCAGTACTTC.

The V and J genes are TRBV5-5 and TRBJ1-3; 9 bases line up with TRBD1. Looked up from germline, CDR1 is SGHKS and CDR2 is YYEKEE (reference sequence). This CDR3 contains 15 residues. Germline trimming cut 2 bases from V and 6 bases from J; bases unmatched to any gene: 6. The CDR3 sequence: CASSLRGDRVNTIYF. The CDR3 bases are TGTGCCAGCAGCTTAAGAGGGGACAGGGTAAACACCATATATTTT.

The chain carries TRBV21-1 and TRBJ1-2; TRBD1 is the table's D call, not checked against the DNA. TRBV21-1 counts as a pseudogene. CDR3 length: 15 amino acids. CDR3 bases: TGTGCCAGCAGCACACGACGGGACAGGAACTATGGCTACACCTTC. Its protein is CASSTRRDRNYGYTF.

This clone was counted at least ten times. The V call is TRBV30, the J call TRBJ1-5; D ambiguous. V shed 0 bases and J shed 7 bases, with 10 bases lying between them. CDR3 length: 13 residues. CDR1 GTSNPN and CDR2 SVGIG come from the germline V gene (reference sequence). In DNA, the CDR3 is TGTGCCTGGAGTGTACAGTACAGACAGCCCCAGCATTTT. It codes for CAWSVQYRQPQHF.

The chain links TRBV18 to TRBJ2-1; TRBD2 matches at 12 bases. V lost 5 bases, J lost 7 bases, and 9 bases stayed unmatched. The CDR3 sequence is 16 residues long. CDR1 and CDR2 (germline): KGHSH, LQKENI. CDR3 in amino acids: CASSSETSGRVNEQFF. CDR3 coding DNA: TGTGCCAGCTCATCCGAGACTAGCGGGAGAGTTAATGAGCAGTTCTTC.